This TCR beta chain derives from a study of human T cells and chemical hapten exposure. Study summary: Donors were sensitized with 2% DPC on the upper inner arm.

Germline loops: CDR1 ENHRY, CDR2 SYGVKD. This CDR3 is built from 14 residues. Between the trimmed V and J ends, which lost 4 bases and 5 bases, there was a span of 12 bases. From the RACE reads, TCRdb called clonotypes with MiXCR, one entry per CDR3 protein. Among fewer than 150,000 distinct CDR3 sequences listed, about 13% were seen once. Stated time point: pre-sensitization, week 0. Sample treatment: therapeutic diphenylcyclopropenone sensitization with weekly scalp DPC. This clonotype was sampled from a woman between 18 and 29 years old with alopecia areata. Some clones in this sample may be carry-over from other donors' samples. The chain combines TRBV10-3 with TRBJ2-1, with a possible D match to TRBD2 (5 bases). Sequencing was performed on whole blood, taken in connection with sensitization to the hapten diphenylcyclopropenone (DPC). The CDR3 nucleotides read TGTGCCATCAGTGGCCCCACTAGTAACAATGAGCAGTTCTTC. Translating gives CAISGPTSNNEQFF.